A single sample gave rise to the 18 T cell receptor beta chains below, sequenced in a study of OX40 agonist ivuxolimab in advanced cancers. Library creation used the immunoSEQ multiplex PCR assay. The source is immuneACCESS, and TCRdb retained only in-frame sequences with V and J called. Part of the clones is not carried over; for the studies checked, unresolved V genes explain less than half of this, and the remainder is unexplained. The sample records about 22,000 clones, under 85% of which are singletons. The ten largest clonotypes hold around 13% of the sample. Sequenced here: CD4+ or CD8+ T cells sorted from blood, sampled in a trial of the OX40 agonist ivuxolimab. These receptors were obtained from an adult with an advanced solid tumor such as melanoma, head and neck, liver or kidney cancer.

This clone ranks as medium-sized. V and J are TRBV30 and TRBJ1-6, with 8 bases identical to TRBD1. Trimming at V came to 5 bases and at J to 9 bases, leaving 9 bases not matched to a gene. From germline, CDR1 is GTSNPN and CDR2 SVGIG (reference sequence). This CDR3 region has 14 residues. The CDR3 coding sequence is TGTGCCTGGGCCTCGGCAGGGGGCAGTTCACCCCTCCACTTT. Its protein product is CAWASAGGSSPLHF. The full variable domain, in which reference TRBV30 and TRBJ1-6 provide the parts outside the CDR3, is SQTIHQWPATLVQPVGSPLSLECTVEGTSNPNLYWYRQAAGRGLQLLFYSVGIGQISSEVPQNLSASRPQDRQFILSSKKLLLSDSGFYLCAWASAGGSSPLHFGNGTRLTVT.

The J gene is TRBJ1-2, the V gene TRBV27; 9 nucleotides line up with TRBD1. The CDR3 consists of 15 residues. Germline V gives CDR1 MNHEY, CDR2 SMNVEV (reference sequence). Trimming removed 6 bases from V and 3 bases from J; junction bases left unmatched: 8. CDR3 loop: CASRTTGGGHYGYTF. The CDR3, as DNA: TGTGCCAGCAGGACTACAGGGGGCGGTCACTATGGCTACACCTTC.

This chain joins TRBV5-4 and TRBJ2-6; maybe TRBD2 (5 bases). The CDR3 consists of 18 residues. The V gene lost 4 bases and the J gene lost 2 bases, with 19 bases spanning the gap. Looked up from germline, CDR1 is SGHNT and CDR2 is YYREEE (reference sequence). In DNA, the CDR3 is TGTGCCAGCAGCCTTCAAAGTGGAGGATCACCTGGGGCCAACGTCCTGACTTTC. This translates into CASSLQSGGSPGANVLTF. Full variable domain (remainder filled in from reference TRBV5-4 and TRBJ2-6): ETGVTQSPTHLIKTRGQQVTLRCSSQSGHNTVSWYQQALGQGPQFIFQYYREEENGRGNFPPRFSGLQFPNYSSELNVNALELDDSALYLCASSLQSGGSPGANVLTFGAGSRLTVL.

The J gene is TRBJ1-1, the V gene TRBV28; TRBD1 matches 10 bases. Germline V gives CDR1 MDHEN, CDR2 SYDVKM. This CDR3 region has 15 residues. The V and J ends lost 6 bases and 11 bases, in that order; junction bases with no gene match: 15. CDR3 sequence: CASSNRNRDRGGAFF. CDR3 nucleotides: TGTGCCAGCAGCAATCGGAACCGGGACAGGGGAGGGGCTTTCTTT.

The chain combines TRBV2 with TRBJ2-5; 7 bases fit TRBD2. The V gene's germline CDR1 is SNHLY and CDR2 FYNNEI. CDR3 length equals 14 residues. V lost 2 bases and J lost 3; bases outside the gene matches: 3. The CDR3 loop is CASSEWGGEETQYF. CDR3 nucleotides: TGTGCCAGCAGTGAATGGGGGGGGGAAGAGACCCAGTACTTC.

The chain employs TRBV11-1 and TRBJ1-3; the D is unclear. The CDR3 is made up of 14 amino acids. Germline assignment: CDR1 SGHAT and CDR2 FQDESV (reference sequence). V lost 5 bases and J 0 bases, leaving 8 bases between the germline ends. CDR3 in amino acids: CASSLDLSGNTIYF. The CDR3 DNA follows: TGTGCCAGCAGCCTGGACCTCTCTGGAAACACCATATATTTT.

The rearrangement links TRBV20-1 to TRBJ1-2; D not resolved. CDR1 and CDR2 (germline): DFQATT, SNEGSKA (reference sequence). The CDR3 is made up of 10 amino acids. V lost 3 bases and J lost 3, with 2 bases in between. The CDR3 DNA sequence: TGCAGTGCTAGGGACTATGGCTACACCTTC. This sequence encodes CSARDYGYTF.

This chain uses TRBV6-6 with TRBJ1-1; 10 bases match TRBD1. The CDR3 has 15 residues. Trimming removed 8 bases from V and 4 bases from J; junction bases left unmatched: 10. Germline loops: CDR1 MNHNY, CDR2 SVGAGI (reference sequence). CDR3 DNA sequence: TGTGCCAGCCTAGTTATGACAGGGGGCGGCACTGAAGCTTTCTTT. This encodes CASLVMTGGGTEAFF.

The chain couples TRBV15 to TRBJ1-5, with 10 bases fitting TRBD1. The CDR3 is 15 residues long. The V gene's germline CDR1 is LNHNV and CDR2 YYDKDF (reference sequence). V was clipped by 4 bases and J by 6 bases; unmatched bases: 6. The CDR3 DNA is TGTGCCACCAGCACCGACAGGGGGCAAGGTCAGCCCCAGCATTTT. This translates into CATSTDRGQGQPQHF.

V usage is TRBV12-5 and J usage is TRBJ1-2; 9 bases are a match to TRBD1. Germline V gives CDR1 LGHNT, CDR2 FRNRAP. The CDR3 is made up of 17 amino acids. Trimming took 0 bases from V and 6 from J; bases not matched to a gene: 11. CDR3 loop: CASGLVQGQGVRNGYTF. DNA for the CDR3: TGTGCTAGTGGTTTGGTACAGGGACAGGGAGTGAGGAATGGCTACACCTTC.

This chain uses TRBV15 with TRBJ2-1, with 11 bases matching TRBD1. CDR1 is LNHNV, CDR2 YYDKDF, per germline (reference sequence). This CDR3 region has 15 residues. V trimming: 3 bases; J trimming: 9 bases; junction bases outside the gene matches: 7. CDR3 region: CATSSPGTGGTEQFF. In nucleotides, the CDR3 is TGTGCCACCAGCAGTCCCGGGACAGGGGGTACTGAGCAGTTCTTC.

This rearrangement joins TRBV7-3 to TRBJ2-3, with 7 bases matching TRBD2. The CDR3 consists of 15 residues. V was pared by 5 bases and J by 1 base, with 6 bases of the junction left unmatched. CDR1 and CDR2 from the germline V gene are SGHTA and FQGTGA. CDR3 sequence (DNA): TGTGCCAGCAGCAAAGCGGGGACCCGCACAGATACGCAGTATTTT. It encodes CASSKAGTRTDTQYF.

The V and J genes are TRBV4-1 and TRBJ2-5; 9 positions agree with TRBD2. Per the germline V gene, CDR1 is MGHRA and CDR2 is YSYEKL. This CDR3 spans 20 amino acids. With V trimmed by 0 bases and J by 1 base, 15 bases remained unmatched. CDR3 protein: CASSQDVAGTSSPLQETQYF. The CDR3 bases are TGCGCCAGCAGCCAAGATGTTGCCGGGACTAGCTCCCCTCTCCAAGAGACCCAGTACTTC.

Only one count was recorded for this clone. V usage is TRBV6-5 and J usage is TRBJ1-2; a weak D match, TRBD1 (6 bases). The CDR3 has 15 residues. Trimming pared 6 bases from V and 4 bases from J, leaving 18 bases between. Germline assignment: CDR1 MNHEY and CDR2 SVGAGI. In nucleotides, the CDR3 is TGTGCCAGCAGAGCGGACAGAAGGACCATCTATGGCTACACCTTC. The encoded protein is CASRADRRTIYGYTF.

CDR3 loop: CASSFWGGRRTEAFF. The CDR3 DNA reads as TGTGCCAGCAGTTTCTGGGGGGGACGAAGGACTGAAGCTTTCTTT. V is TRBV27 and J is TRBJ1-1; a weak D match, TRBD1 (5 bases). The CDR3 is 15 residues long. The germline V and J ends were trimmed by 3 bases and 5 bases, with 16 bases remaining between them. Germline assignment: CDR1 MNHEY and CDR2 SMNVEV (reference sequence).

This clone showed up just once. This chain links TRBV28 with TRBJ1-3; D may be TRBD1 (6 bases). The CDR3 consists of 14 residues. From germline, CDR1 is MDHEN and CDR2 SYDVKM. V was pared by 8 bases and J by 4 bases, with 15 bases between. CDR3: CASSDRGGGNTIYF. The DNA of the CDR3 is TGTGCCAGCTCCGATAGGGGGGGAGGAAACACCATATATTTT.

This clone was seen only once. The rearrangement links TRBV11-2 to TRBJ2-1; 8 positions match TRBD2. V lost 4 bases, J lost 5 bases, and 10 bases stayed unmatched. Germline V gene lookup returns CDR1 SGHAT and CDR2 FQNNGV. The CDR3 length is 16 residues. CDR3: CASSSQPGLDNNEQFF. The DNA of the CDR3 is TGTGCCAGCAGCTCACAACCGGGACTAGATAACAATGAGCAGTTCTTC. Supplemented by reference TRBV11-2 and TRBJ2-1, the full variable domain reads EAGVAQSPRYKIIEKRQSVAFWCNPISGHATLYWYQQILGQGPKLLIQFQNNGVVDDSQLPKDRFSAERLKGVDSTLKIQPAKLEDSAVYLCASSSQPGLDNNEQFFGPGTRLTVL.

The gene calls are TRBV2 and TRBJ2-7, with TRBD2 matching over 10 bases. Germline V gives CDR1 SNHLY, CDR2 FYNNEI. V gave up 4 bases and J gave up 5 bases; unmatched junction bases: 5. The CDR3 is 14 amino acids. The CDR3 region has the DNA TGTGCCAGCAGTGTCGGACTAGCGGCCCACGAGCAGTACTTC. As protein: CASSVGLAAHEQYF.